One sample yielded the 21 T cell receptor beta chains listed below, sequenced in a study of response to subunit inactivated influenza vaccine. One entry per CDR3 protein, called by TCRdb with MiXCR from the RT-PCR reads. The data hold fewer than 700,000 distinct CDR3 sequences, with roughly 13% observed a single time. The input for sequencing was PBMCs from blood, taken roughly 48 days after vaccination. These receptors were collected from a man aged 50-60 years who received an inactivated influenza vaccine.

V and J are TRBV2 and TRBJ1-1; possible D gene TRBD1, 6 bases. V was cut by 3 bases and J by 6 bases, with 17 bases left in between. The germline CDR1 and CDR2 sequences are SNHLY and FYNNEI. The CDR3 has 15 residues. DNA of the CDR3: TGTGCCAGCAGTGAGGGGACAACGGGGAGCGCTGAAGCTTTCTTT. It codes for CASSEGTTGSAEAFF.

The count of this clonotype is one. The chain couples TRBV5-1 to TRBJ2-1, with 14 bases matching TRBD2. Trimming took 4 bases from V and 0 from J; bases not matched to a gene: 6. The CDR3 spans 18 residues. In germline, CDR1 is SGHRS, CDR2 YFSETQ. For the CDR3, the DNA is TGCGCCAGCAGCCCCGGGACTAGCGGGGGCGCCTCCTACAATGAGCAGTTCTTC. Translating gives CASSPGTSGGASYNEQFF.

This clonotype was seen only a few times. The chain couples TRBV6-5 to TRBJ2-1; no clear D gene. The V and J ends lost 2 bases and 7 bases respectively, with 9 bases between them. From germline, CDR1 is MNHEY and CDR2 SVGAGI. CDR3 size: 13 residues. The CDR3 loop reads CASSYRLGNEQFF. The CDR3 DNA reads TGTGCCAGCAGTTACAGGTTGGGTAATGAGCAGTTCTTC.

In its sample, this clonotype was seen a few times. The chain has TRBV6-2 or TRBV6-3 and TRBJ2-4; D gene uncertain. V shed 5 bases and J shed 6 bases, with 20 bases lying between them. The germline V gene encodes CDR1 MNHEY and CDR2 SVGEGT. The CDR3 contains 16 residues. The CDR3, as DNA: TGTGCCAGCAGTCCCGCTGTCTTAAAGAGCAGAAACATTCAGTACTTC. Its translation: CASSPAVLKSRNIQYF.

The rearrangement uses TRBV18 and TRBJ2-5; 7 nucleotides agree with TRBD1. Per germline, CDR1 KGHSH and CDR2 LQKENI. The CDR3 covers 15 residues. V was pared by 4 bases and J by 3 bases, with 8 bases of the junction left unmatched. This CDR3 reads CASSLRQGIKETQYF. CDR3 nucleotides: TGTGCCAGCTCACTCCGACAGGGAATTAAAGAGACCCAGTACTTC.

The table lists this clonotype with many counts. The rearrangement joins TRBV6-2 or TRBV6-3 to TRBJ2-2; the match to TRBD1 covers 8 bases. V was clipped by 6 bases and J by 6 bases; unmatched bases: 3. Germline-derived CDR1 and CDR2 are MNHEY and SVGEGT. The CDR3 covers 13 residues. CDR3 in DNA: TGTGCCAGCAGACCAGGGGGCTCCGGGGAGCTGTTTTTT. Residues: CASRPGGSGELFF.

In this sample, this clonotype turned up many times. This chain uses TRBV20-1 with TRBJ1-5; maybe TRBD1 (5 bases). The CDR3 spans 14 residues. V shed 6 bases and J shed 0 bases, with 12 bases lying between them. Per the germline V gene, CDR1 is DFQATT and CDR2 is SNEGSKA (reference sequence). This CDR3 is CSAADIHSNQPQHF. CDR3 nucleotides: TGCAGTGCGGCGGACATTCATAGCAATCAGCCCCAGCATTTT.

This chain connects TRBV6-1 to TRBJ2-1; D gene ambiguous. CDR1 is MNHNS, CDR2 SASEGT, per germline. The CDR3 totals 14 residues. Trimming pared 4 bases from V and 2 bases from J, leaving 9 bases between. The CDR3 sequence is CASSGWRTYNEQFF. CDR3 DNA: TGTGCCAGCAGTGGGTGGCGGACCTACAATGAGCAGTTCTTC.

This clonotype showed up many times. The chain couples TRBV5-1 to TRBJ1-3; 7 nucleotides agree with TRBD1. Germline trimming cut 4 bases from V and 7 bases from J; bases unmatched to any gene: 5. Germline V CDR1 and CDR2: SGHRS, YFSETQ. This CDR3 has 13 residues. The DNA for the CDR3 is TGCGCCAGCAGCCCCGGACAGGAGAACACCATATATTTT. It translates to CASSPGQENTIYF.

The chain combines TRBV30 with TRBJ2-1; a possible D gene is TRBD2 (5 bases). V was shortened by 3 bases and J by 15 bases, with 21 bases between the two germline ends. The CDR3 spans 13 residues. The germline V gene encodes CDR1 GTSNPN and CDR2 SVGIG (reference sequence). CDR3 in DNA: TGTGCCTGGAGGCCCGGTCGGCGTGCGGGTGCGTTCTTC. Translating it yields CAWRPGRRAGAFF.

The table lists this clonotype with a few counts. The CDR3 is CASSSRNRDITDTQYF. The CDR3 coding sequence is TGTGCCAGCAGCTCTCGCAACAGGGACATCACAGATACGCAGTATTTT. The genes are TRBV7-8 and TRBJ2-3, with a possible D match to TRBD1 (6 bases). The ends were cut back, 4 bases at V and 2 bases at J, with 16 bases in the middle. The CDR3 has 16 amino acids. Germline CDR1 and CDR2: SGHVS and FQNEAQ. Full variable domain (missing parts from reference TRBV7-8 and TRBJ2-3): GAGVSQSPRYKVAKRGQDVALRCDPISGHVSLFWYQQALGQGPEFLTYFQNEAQLDKSGLPSDRFFAERPEGSVSTLKIQRTQQEDSAVYLCASSSRNRDITDTQYFGPGTRLTVL.

This chain uses TRBV4-3 with TRBJ2-1; D is perhaps TRBD2 (5 bases). The CDR3 runs 20 residues. Germline V gene data show CDR1 as LGHNA and CDR2 as YSLEER. V lost 0 bases, J lost 2 bases, and 23 bases lay in between. CDR3 sequence reads: CASSQEVRLAYTSPYNEQFF. In DNA form, the CDR3 reads TGCGCCAGCAGCCAAGAGGTCCGGCTAGCCTACACCAGCCCCTACAATGAGCAGTTCTTC.

This clonotype was counted a few times. The chain employs TRBV4-1 and TRBJ2-1; D remains unclear. Germline values: CDR1 MGHRA, CDR2 YSYEKL. Between the trimmed V and J ends, which lost 3 bases and 6 bases, there was a span of 6 bases. CDR3 size: 12 residues. This CDR3 reads CASSQLRNEQFF. DNA for the CDR3: TGCGCCAGCAGCCAGCTCCGCAATGAGCAGTTCTTC.

This clonotype has at least ten counts. This chain connects TRBV5-1 to TRBJ1-2; D is uncertain. CDR1 and CDR2 (germline): SGHRS, YFSETQ. The CDR3 spans 12 residues. Between the trimmed V and J ends, which lost 4 bases and 8 bases, there was a span of 12 bases. DNA for the CDR3: TGCGCCAGCAGCGTTACCGGGCGGGGCTACACCTTC. This encodes CASSVTGRGYTF.

This clonotype was counted at least ten times. The chain employs TRBV27 and TRBJ2-7, with D possibly TRBD2 on 6 matching bases. CDR1 is MNHEY and CDR2 is SMNVEV in the germline V gene (reference sequence). The CDR3 covers 15 residues. V lost 5 bases, J lost 0 bases, and 14 bases lay in between. The CDR3 DNA is TGTGCCAGCAGTCCAGATAGCGGACCCTCCTACGAGCAGTACTTC. Translation gives CASSPDSGPSYEQYF.

The chain links TRBV20-1 to TRBJ2-6, with D perhaps given as TRBD1 or TRBD2 (7 bases each). The V gene's germline CDR1 is DFQATT and CDR2 SNEGSKA (reference sequence). This CDR3 is built from 17 residues. The ends were cut back, 1 base at V and 0 bases at J, with 13 bases in the middle. CDR3 region: CSARVTGEGSGANVLTF. In DNA, the CDR3 is TGCAGTGCTAGAGTCACAGGGGAGGGCTCTGGGGCCAACGTCCTGACTTTC.

The chain couples TRBV29-1 to TRBJ2-5; D remains ambiguous. This CDR3 region has 12 residues. Germline CDR1 reads SQVTM; CDR2 reads ANQGSEA. Trimming left V 1 base short and J 7 bases short, with 10 bases between. The CDR3 DNA is TGCAGCGTTGAAGTGTTCTCCGGGACCCAGTACTTC. Its protein product is CSVEVFSGTQYF. Using reference TRBV29-1 and TRBJ2-5 for the parts outside the CDR3, the full variable domain is SAVISQKPSRDICQRGTSLTIQCQVDSQVTMMFWYRQQPGQSLTLIATANQGSEATYESGFVIDKFPISRPNLTFSTLTVSNMSPEDSSIYLCSVEVFSGTQYFGPGTRLLVL.

This clonotype was observed a few times. The chain carries TRBV28 and TRBJ2-2; D not certain. V dropped 6 bases and J dropped 2 bases, with 7 bases sitting between them. The CDR3 extends over 13 amino acids. Germline lookup yields CDR1 MDHEN and CDR2 SYDVKM. CDR3 nucleotide sequence: TGTGCCAGCAGGTGGATCAACACCGGGGAGCTGTTTTTT. It translates to CASRWINTGELFF.

This clonotype turned up a few times. This chain links TRBV6-2 or TRBV6-3 with TRBJ1-5, with D possibly matching TRBD1 (6 bases). The germline V gene encodes CDR1 MNHEY and CDR2 SVGEGT. V was clipped by 4 bases and J by 4 bases, with 11 bases between them. This CDR3 spans 14 amino acids. The CDR3 bases are TGTGCCAGCAGTTTTACAGGGTTGAATCAGCCCCAGCATTTT. It yields the protein CASSFTGLNQPQHF.

CDR3 sequence (DNA): TGTGCCAGCAGCAAGGACGTTCACCTGAACACTGAAGCTTTCTTT. Protein: CASSKDVHLNTEAFF. The V gene is TRBV7-8, the J gene TRBJ1-1; no clear D gene. The V and J ends lost 5 bases and 0 bases respectively, with 13 bases between them. CDR3 length: 15 amino acids. The V gene's germline CDR1 is SGHVS and CDR2 FQNEAQ. Full variable domain (rest looked up from reference TRBV7-8 and TRBJ1-1): GAGVSQSPRYKVAKRGQDVALRCDPISGHVSLFWYQQALGQGPEFLTYFQNEAQLDKSGLPSDRFFAERPEGSVSTLKIQRTQQEDSAVYLCASSKDVHLNTEAFFGQGTRLTVV.

This clonotype appeared many times. The chain uses TRBV29-1 and TRBJ2-7; 9 nucleotides match TRBD1. The CDR3 extends over 13 amino acids. V gave up 6 bases and J gave up 0 bases; unmatched junction bases: 3. The germline V gene has CDR1 SQVTM and CDR2 ANQGSEA. The CDR3 region has the DNA TGCAGCGTGGGACAGGGTTCCTCCTACGAGCAGTACTTC. This translates into CSVGQGSSYEQYF.